Sequencing of this TCR beta chain was carried out in a study of T-cell memory formation after mild COVID-19 (dated by TCRdb to the early 2020s). For the wider study: Most TCR sequence clusters were specific to one of the two donors. Longitudinal TCRalpha and TCRbeta repertoire sequencing tracked T-cell clones expanding and contracting after mild COVID-19 in a couple of donors. The cohort was made up of two young adult volunteers, one female and one male, who were previously healthy.

The instrument given in TCRdb is Illumina NovaSeq 6000. TCRalpha and TCRbeta cDNA libraries were built by 5'RACE with constant-segment primers, adding sample barcodes and unique molecular identifiers. Trizol reagent was used to extract RNA from every sample. The libraries were amplified in two PCR steps, and the second step added a second sample barcode and Illumina TruSeq adapters. Sequencing of libraries was performed on an Illumina NovaSeq with 2 x 150 bp paired-end reads. The study's own analysis went as follows. The reads were demultiplexed and collapsed into UMI-guided consensus sequences using migec v1.2.7. With mixcr v2.1.11, UMI consensuses were aligned to TRA and TRB V and J templates and assembled into clonotypes. A clonotype was counted as expanded or contracted only when both edgeR and NoisET called the clonotype significant, with the noise models trained on biological replicates. For edgeR calls, the thresholds were a false discovery rate-adjusted p below 0.01 and a log2 fold-change of 1. As an exploratory analysis of dynamics, PCA with hierarchical clustering was applied to max-normalized trajectories of the 1000 most abundant clonotypes. Separately sequenced CD4+ and CD8+ repertoires were used to assign the CD4 or CD8 phenotype of responding clones. The public sequencing data were trimmed at Q25 with fastp and processed into clonotypes with MiXCR by TCRdb, which kept only in-frame beta chains. Rows are unified per CDR3 protein, each entry keeping the most common DNA and genes. What appears here as the V and J calls and clone size reflects TCRdb's work, not the paper's. In all, the sample holds 110,000 or so distinct CDR3 sequences, and 20% to 25% of those were seen once. About two fifths of the sample belongs to the ten largest clones.

CDR1 LGHNA and CDR2 YNFKEQ are derived from the germline V gene. Measured from the cysteine to the phenylalanine, the CDR3 is 12 residues long. Only the CDR3 region is kept as DNA, spanning 36 bases read in frame from base 1. V drops 5 bases and J drops 9 bases, leaving 11 bases in between. Comments on this clonotype: Its antigen is currently not known. Qualities for individual bases were not recorded, and no much larger clone is one base off.

PBMCs were isolated by Ficoll-Paque density gradient centrifugation. General study outcomes and caveats: Some responding clones were detected in pre-infection memory, which suggested that pre-existing cross-reactive memory T cells had joined the SARS-CoV-2 response. Only two mild cases were covered by the study, and larger cohorts that include severe cases with pre-infection samples were considered necessary. Clones that contracted from day 15 to 85 showed balanced CD4/CD8 phenotypes, whereas a second wave of clones that expanded from day 15 to 37 leaned towards CD4+. Contracting CD4+ clones were located mainly in the CM and EM memory subsets, whereas CD8+ clones were found to be enriched in EMRA. The second-wave clones that peaked on day 37 were not confirmed to be SARS-CoV-2 specific.

Sequenced input: PBMCs or a T cell subset sorted from them (not recorded which). The TCR sequence derives from a man aged 18 to 30 who had mild COVID-19 (a few samples of this study predate the infection). The sample titles of this study are shuffled in the database, so cell type and time point are left out; the donor was told from shared clones. Here the chain combines TRBV4-2 and TRBJ2-1, and perhaps TRBD2 as D gene, on 6 matching bases. The base sequence is TGTGCCAGCAGCGTTGGGGGGATTGAGCAGTTCTTC. This translates into CASSVGGIEQFF.